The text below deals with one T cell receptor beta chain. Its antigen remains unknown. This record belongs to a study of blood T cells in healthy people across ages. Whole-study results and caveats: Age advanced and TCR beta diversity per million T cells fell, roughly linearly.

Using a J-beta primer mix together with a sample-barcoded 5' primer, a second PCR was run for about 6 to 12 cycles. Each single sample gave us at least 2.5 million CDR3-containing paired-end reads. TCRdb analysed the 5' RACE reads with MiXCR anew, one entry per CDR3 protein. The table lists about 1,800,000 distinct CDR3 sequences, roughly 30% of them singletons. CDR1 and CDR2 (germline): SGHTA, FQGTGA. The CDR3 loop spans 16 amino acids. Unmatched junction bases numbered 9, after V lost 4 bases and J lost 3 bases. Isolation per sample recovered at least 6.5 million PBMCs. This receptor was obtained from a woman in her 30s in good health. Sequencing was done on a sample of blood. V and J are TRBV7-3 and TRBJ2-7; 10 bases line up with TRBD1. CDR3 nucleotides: TGTGCCAGCAGCTCCCTGACGCGGGACAGGGGCTACGAGCAGTACTTC. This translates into CASSSLTRDRGYEQYF.